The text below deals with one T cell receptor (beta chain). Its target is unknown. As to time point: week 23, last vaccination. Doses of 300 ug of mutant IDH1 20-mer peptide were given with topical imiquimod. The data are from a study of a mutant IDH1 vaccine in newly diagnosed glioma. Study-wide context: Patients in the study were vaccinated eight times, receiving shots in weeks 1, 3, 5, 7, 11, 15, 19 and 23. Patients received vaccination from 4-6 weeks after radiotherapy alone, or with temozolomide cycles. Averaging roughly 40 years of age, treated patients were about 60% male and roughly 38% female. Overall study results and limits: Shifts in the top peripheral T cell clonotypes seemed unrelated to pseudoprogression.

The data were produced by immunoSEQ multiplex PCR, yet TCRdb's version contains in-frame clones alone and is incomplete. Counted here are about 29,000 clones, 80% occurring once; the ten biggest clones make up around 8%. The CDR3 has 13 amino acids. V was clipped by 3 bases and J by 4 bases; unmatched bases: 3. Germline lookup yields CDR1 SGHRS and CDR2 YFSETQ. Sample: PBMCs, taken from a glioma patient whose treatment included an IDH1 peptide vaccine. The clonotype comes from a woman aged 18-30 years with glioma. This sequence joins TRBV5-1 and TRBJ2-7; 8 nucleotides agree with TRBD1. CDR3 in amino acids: CASSSRTGYEQYF. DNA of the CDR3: TGCGCCAGCAGCTCGAGGACAGGGTACGAGCAGTACTTC.